The clone carrying this T cell receptor (beta chain) showed up just a few times. This specimen belongs to a study of T cells after yellow fever vaccination. This CDR3 spans 18 amino acids. The V gene lost 0 bases and the J gene lost 0 bases, with 16 bases spanning the gap. Synthesis of TCR cDNA relied on 5'RACE template switching, which attached a universal primer site and UMIs. TCRdb reprocessed the 5' RACE reads with MiXCR, giving one entry per CDR3 protein. The table lists hundreds of thousands of distinct CDR3 sequences, 10% to 15% of them singletons, with 14% to 15% in the top ten. Here the sequenced sample was PBMCs, taken on the day of the yellow fever booster vaccination. V and J are TRBV23-1 and TRBJ2-3; D is undetermined. TRBV23-1 has ORF status, its function being uncertain. The TCR originated in a man aged 25 to 40 who received the YFV17D yellow fever vaccine. CDR3 DNA: TGCGCCAGCAGTCAATCGAAGTTTGGGCCGTCTAGCACAGATACGCAGTATTTT. Translation gives CASSQSKFGPSSTDTQYF.